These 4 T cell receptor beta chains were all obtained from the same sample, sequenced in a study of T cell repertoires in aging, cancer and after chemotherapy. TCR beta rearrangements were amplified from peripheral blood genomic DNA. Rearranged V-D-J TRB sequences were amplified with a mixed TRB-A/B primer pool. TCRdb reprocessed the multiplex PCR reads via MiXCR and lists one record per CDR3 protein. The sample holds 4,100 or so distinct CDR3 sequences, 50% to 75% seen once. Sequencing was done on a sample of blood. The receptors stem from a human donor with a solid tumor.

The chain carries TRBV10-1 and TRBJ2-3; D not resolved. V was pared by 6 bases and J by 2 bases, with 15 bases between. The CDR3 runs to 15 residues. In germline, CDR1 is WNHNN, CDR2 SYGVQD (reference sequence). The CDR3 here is CASSATGSFTDTQYF. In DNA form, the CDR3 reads TGCGCCAGCAGCGCGACCGGGTCTTTCACAGATACGCAGTATTTT.

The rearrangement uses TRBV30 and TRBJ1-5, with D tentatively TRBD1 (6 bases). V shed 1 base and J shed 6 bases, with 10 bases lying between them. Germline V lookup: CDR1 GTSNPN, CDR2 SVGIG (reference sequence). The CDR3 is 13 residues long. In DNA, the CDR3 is TGTGCCTGGAGTGGACAGGCAGCTCAGCCCCAGCATTTT. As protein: CAWSGQAAQPQHF. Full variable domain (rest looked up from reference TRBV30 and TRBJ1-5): SQTIHQWPATLVQPVGSPLSLECTVEGTSNPNLYWYRQAAGRGLQLLFYSVGIGQISSEVPQNLSASRPQDRQFILSSKKLLLSDSGFYLCAWSGQAAQPQHFGDGTRLSIL.

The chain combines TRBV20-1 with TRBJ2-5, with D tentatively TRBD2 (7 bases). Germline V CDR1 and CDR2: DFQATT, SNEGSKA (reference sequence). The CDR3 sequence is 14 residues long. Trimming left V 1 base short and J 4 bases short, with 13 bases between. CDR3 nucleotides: TGCAGTGCTAGAGGGGGGGCTAGCGGAGAGACCCAGTACTTC. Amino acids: CSARGGASGETQYF.

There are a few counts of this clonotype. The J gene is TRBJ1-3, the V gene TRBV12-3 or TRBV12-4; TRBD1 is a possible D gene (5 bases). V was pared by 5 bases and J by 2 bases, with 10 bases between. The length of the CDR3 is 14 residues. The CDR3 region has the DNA TGTGCCAGCAGTATCGGGACCGCTGGAAACACCATATATTTT. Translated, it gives CASSIGTAGNTIYF.